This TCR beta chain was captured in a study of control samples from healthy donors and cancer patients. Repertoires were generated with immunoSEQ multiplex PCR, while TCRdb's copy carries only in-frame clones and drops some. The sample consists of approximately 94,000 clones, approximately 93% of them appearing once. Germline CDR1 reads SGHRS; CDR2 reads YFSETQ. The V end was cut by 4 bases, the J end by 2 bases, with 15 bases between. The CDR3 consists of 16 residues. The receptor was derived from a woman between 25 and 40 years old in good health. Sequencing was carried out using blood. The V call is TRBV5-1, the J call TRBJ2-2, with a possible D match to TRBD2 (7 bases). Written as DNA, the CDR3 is TGCGCCAGCAGCACCTCCGGGGGGCAAAACACCGGGGAGCTGTTTTTT. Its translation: CASSTSGGQNTGELFF.